A selection of T cell receptor beta chains follows, all from one sample in a study of spatial heterogeneity in lung cancer. MiXCR, applied by TCRdb to the 5' RACE reads, yields one record per CDR3 protein. This table holds 4,000 or so distinct CDR3 sequences, roughly a tenth found once. This material consisted of lung tumor tissue, taken at surgery. These receptor sequences come from a male donor with early-stage non-small cell lung cancer. The CDR3 runs from the conserved cysteine through the conserved F or W. D genes are given only for firm matches. Only some rows state a clone size, as once, few, many or a class for expanded clones.

J	size	V	D	CDR3	DNA
TRBJ1-4	few	TRBV7-2	TRBD1	CASSARLLDRATNEKLFF	TGTGCCAGCAGCGCCCGCCTCCTAGACAGGGCAACTAATGAAAAACTGTTTTTT
TRBJ2-3	few	TRBV6-2/TRBV6-3	.	CASSYLSAETDTQYF	TGTGCCAGCAGTTACTTATCGGCAGAAACAGATACGCAGTATTTT
TRBJ2-1	many	TRBV27	.	CASSFWQVEGEQFF	TGTGCCAGCAGTTTTTGGCAGGTGGAGGGTGAGCAGTTCTTC
TRBJ1-2	.	TRBV3-1	.	CASSQSSGYTF	TGTGCCAGCAGCCAAAGCTCTGGCTACACCTTC
TRBJ2-1	.	TRBV3-1	.	CASSQDPGLASGEQFF	TGTGCCAGCAGCCAAGATCCTGGTCTAGCGTCGGGTGAGCAGTTCTTC
TRBJ1-2	few	TRBV19	TRBD1	CASSTWDRGVSGYTF	TGTGCCAGTAGTACCTGGGACAGAGGCGTGAGTGGCTACACCTTC
TRBJ2-5	.	TRBV12-3/TRBV12-4	.	CASSRDRILQETQYF	TGTGCCAGCAGCCGCGACAGGATCCTCCAAGAGACCCAGTACTTC
TRBJ1-1	.	TRBV28	.	CASGGATEAFF	TGTGCCAGTGGAGGGGCCACTGAAGCTTTCTTT
TRBJ1-1	few	TRBV7-3	.	CASSSSVNTEAFF	TGTGCCAGCAGCTCCTCGGTGAACACTGAAGCTTTCTTT
TRBJ2-1	.	TRBV24-1	.	CATSDQGHPYNEQFF	TGTGCCACCAGTGACCAGGGACATCCCTACAATGAGCAGTTCTTC
TRBJ1-1	many	TRBV6-5	.	CASSSAGARTEAFF	TGTGCCAGCAGTTCGGCGGGGGCAAGGACTGAAGCTTTCTTT
TRBJ1-3	.	TRBV6-5	.	CASKQGWDGNTIYF	TGTGCCAGCAAGCAGGGGTGGGATGGAAACACCATATATTTT
TRBJ2-7	.	TRBV18	.	CASSAGRGEQYF	TGTGCCAGCTCAGCTGGACGTGGCGAGCAGTACTTC
TRBJ2-2	.	TRBV5-4	.	CASSFGGPDTGELFF	TGTGCCAGCAGCTTCGGGGGGCCCGACACCGGGGAGCTGTTTTTT
TRBJ2-1	few	TRBV20-1	TRBD2	CSASLAGGPDEQFF	TGCAGTGCTAGTCTGGCGGGGGGGCCAGATGAGCAGTTCTTC
TRBJ2-2	.	TRBV6-1	TRBD1	CASSERPDRANGELFF	TGTGCCAGCAGTGAAAGGCCGGACAGGGCTAACGGGGAGCTGTTTTTT
TRBJ2-1	.	TRBV7-9	.	CASSFGGDDEQFF	TGTGCCAGCAGCTTCGGGGGTGATGATGAGCAGTTCTTC
TRBJ2-3	many	TRBV3-1	.	CASSQDLQRADTQYF	TGTGCCAGCAGCCAAGATCTTCAGAGGGCAGATACGCAGTATTTT
TRBJ2-4	few	TRBV5-6	.	CASSFAPQNIQYF	TGTGCCAGCAGCTTTGCCCCCCAAAACATTCAGTACTTC